The rows below give T cell receptor beta chains drawn from one sample of a study of T cell responses to AZD1222 COVID-19 vaccine. Using immunoSEQ multiplex PCR, the repertoire was profiled, and TCRdb retains in-frame clones only, with some absent. The top ten hold around 3% of the sample, which has 140,000 or so clones, approximately 90% seen once. This material consisted of peripheral blood, taken 28 days after the second AZD1222 dose. These receptors originate from an adult who received the AZD1222 COVID-19 vaccine. The CDR3 runs from the conserved cysteine through the conserved F or W. Fields, in order: J gene, V gene, CDR3 protein.

TRBJ2-5 TRBV28 CATSVAQETQYF
TRBJ2-3 TRBV19 CASSPTGGTDTQYF
TRBJ1-6 TRBV7-2 CASSSGRMEGPGQNSPLHF
TRBJ2-5 TRBV7-2 CASSPRLLPSETQYF
TRBJ2-7 TRBV10-1 CASSPWPEQYF
TRBJ1-2 TRBV28 CASSGGQGSSGYTF
TRBJ1-6 TRBV30 CAWPKGGLSSYNSPLHF
TRBJ1-1 TRBV7-6 CASSSTGFTEAFF
TRBJ2-1 TRBV29-1 CSAFHSGNEQFF
TRBJ2-7 TRBV7-8 CASSLPGTKNYEQYF
TRBJ2-7 TRBV30 CAWSVREVDYF
TRBJ1-2 TRBV28 CASSSPRQGDYGYTF
TRBJ1-3 TRBV19 CASSLLGTDYRGGNTIYF
TRBJ2-3 TRBV27 CAPQPQTSGAPTDTQYF
TRBJ1-2 TRBV6-5 CASSYSISVDGYTF
TRBJ1-1 TRBV18 CASSSGGDTEAFF
TRBJ1-2 TRBV28 CASSSGWDYGYTF
TRBJ2-1 TRBV11-2 CASSLARYSYNEQFF
TRBJ2-3 TRBV6-5 CASSYATNTDTQYF
TRBJ1-6 TRBV6-5 CASGLGGSPLHF
TRBJ1-1 TRBV5-6 CASSQTGQLNTEAFF
TRBJ1-3 TRBV6-5 CATQRDGLSGNTIYF
TRBJ1-2 TRBV28 CASATAADGYTF
TRBJ1-2 TRBV6-5 CATMRGYGYTF
TRBJ2-7 TRBV6-5 CASSTILGGSYEQYF
TRBJ1-1 TRBV7-8 CASSLDMNTEAFF
TRBJ1-2 TRBV28 CASNTGTFYGYTF